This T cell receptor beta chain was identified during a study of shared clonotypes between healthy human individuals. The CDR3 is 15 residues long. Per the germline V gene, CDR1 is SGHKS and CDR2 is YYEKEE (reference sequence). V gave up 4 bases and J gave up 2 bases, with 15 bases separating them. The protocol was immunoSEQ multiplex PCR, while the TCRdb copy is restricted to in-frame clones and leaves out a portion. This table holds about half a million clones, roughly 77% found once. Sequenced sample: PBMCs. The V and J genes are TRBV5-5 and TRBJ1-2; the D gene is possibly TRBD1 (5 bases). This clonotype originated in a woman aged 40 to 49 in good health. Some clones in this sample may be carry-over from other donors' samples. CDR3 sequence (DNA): TGTGCCAGCAGCCTGAGGGCTGAGGGGAACTATGGCTACACCTTC. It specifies CASSLRAEGNYGYTF.